In its sample, the clone carrying this T cell receptor (beta chain) was seen a few times. Its antigen is undetermined. This CDR3 comprises 13 residues. Deletions cut 4 bases from V and 1 base from J, with 9 bases between. Germline V gene sequence: CDR1 SQVTM, CDR2 ANQGSEA. The sample is drawn from a study of post-analysis software for immune sequencing data. Study-wide results and caveats: TRBV5-6, TRBV5-1 and TRBV20-1 belonged to a set of a handful of TRBV segments that were more frequent in patients than controls.

Prepared libraries of TCR beta cDNA carried unique molecular identifiers. Using its own MiXCR run on the PCR reads, TCRdb lists one record per CDR3 protein. The repertoire consists of about 430,000 distinct CDR3 sequences, with approximately 39% occurring once and the leading ten covering 7.6%. The source material was blood. The chain uses TRBV29-1 and TRBJ2-3; D remains unclear. This TCR was recovered from a girl aged 2-15 years with multiple sclerosis. CDR3 loop: CSVVDSRTDTQYF. The CDR3 nucleotides read TGCAGCGTTGTGGATAGCCGCACAGATACGCAGTATTTT.